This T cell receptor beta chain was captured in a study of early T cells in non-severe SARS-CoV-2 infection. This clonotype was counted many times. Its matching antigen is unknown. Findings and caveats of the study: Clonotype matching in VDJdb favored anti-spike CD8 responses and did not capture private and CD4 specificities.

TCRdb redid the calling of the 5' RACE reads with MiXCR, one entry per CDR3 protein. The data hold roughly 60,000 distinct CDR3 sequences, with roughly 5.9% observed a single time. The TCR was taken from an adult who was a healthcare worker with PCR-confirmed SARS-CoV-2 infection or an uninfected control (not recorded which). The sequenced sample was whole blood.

CDR3 coding DNA: TGTGCCAGCAGTTTGACAGGGTTGGGGGGCAATCAGCCCCAGCATTTT. Translated: CASSLTGLGGNQPQHF. The rearrangement joins TRBV12-3 or TRBV12-4 to TRBJ1-5, with 7 bases that match TRBD1. This CDR3 has 16 amino acids. Trimming cost V 3 bases and J 2 bases; bases outside gene matches: 7.